One sample yielded the 20 T cell receptor beta chains listed below, sequenced in a study of T cell repertoires in cytomegalovirus infection. TCRdb itself ran the reads through MiXCR, one entry per CDR3 protein. Of about 300,000 distinct CDR3 sequences listed, 8% to 10% were seen once; the top ten hold 2.5%. Sequenced sample: PBMCs. These receptor sequences come from a human donor in good health (CMV status not recorded). Some clones in this sample may be carry-over from other donors' samples.

This clonotype appeared many times. The chain joins TRBV3-1 to TRBJ1-4; D gene uncertain. Germline V gives CDR1 LGHDT, CDR2 YNNKEL (reference sequence). Trimming took off 1 base at V and 0 bases at J, with 9 bases between the two ends. The CDR3 covers 16 residues. The CDR3 DNA reads TGTGCCAGCAGCCAAGGGGAACTCGCAACTAATGAAAAACTGTTTTTT. It encodes CASSQGELATNEKLFF. The variable domain in full, with the rest retrieved from reference TRBV3-1 and TRBJ1-4, is DTAVSQTPKYLVTQMGNDKSIKCEQNLGHDTMYWYKQDSKKFLKIMFSYNNKELIINETVPNRFSPKSPDKAHLNLHINSLELGDSAVYFCASSQGELATNEKLFFGSGTQLSVL.

This clonotype has ten or more counts. CDR3 DNA sequence: TGCAGTGCTAGAGATGAGGGACTAGCGAGAAGCAATGAGCAGTTCTTC. Translation: CSARDEGLARSNEQFF. The chain carries TRBV20-1 and TRBJ2-1, with 10 bases matching TRBD2. Germline V gene data show CDR1 as DFQATT and CDR2 as SNEGSKA (reference sequence). The CDR3 contains 16 residues. The V segment lost 0 bases and the J segment 6 bases; nucleotides outside the gene matches: 8.

On this clonotype: This could be a read error, since a much larger clone is one nucleotide away. DNA of the CDR3: TGTGCCAGCAGCCAAGATGAGATAGCAACAAATACGCAGTATTTT. This encodes CASSQDEIATNTQYF. The V and J genes are TRBV4-2 and TRBJ2-3; the D is unclear. The CDR3 is 15 amino acids. The germline gives CDR1 LGHNA, CDR2 YNFKEQ. The ends were cut back, 0 bases at V and 7 bases at J, with 14 bases in the middle.

This clonotype showed up many times. V gene TRBV18 combines with J gene TRBJ1-1; D uncertain. From germline, CDR1 is KGHSH and CDR2 LQKENI. This CDR3 spans 17 amino acids. Between the trimmed V and J ends, which lost 3 bases and 1 base, there was a span of 18 bases. In DNA, the CDR3 is TGTGCCAGCTCACCCGAACTTGTCCGGGGTCAGAACACTGAAGCTTTCTTT. It yields the protein CASSPELVRGQNTEAFF. Variable domain in full (rest from reference TRBV18 and TRBJ1-1): NAGVMQNPRHLVRRRGQEARLRCSPMKGHSHVYWYRQLPEEGLKFMVYLQKENIIDESGMPKERFSAEFPKEGPSILRIQQVVRGDSAAYFCASSPELVRGQNTEAFFGQGTRLTVV.

This clonotype was found a few times. The chain combines TRBV29-1 with TRBJ2-2, with unresolved D. The CDR3 runs to 12 residues. Trimming shortened V by 0 bases and J by 7 bases, and 6 bases separated the two germline ends. Germline-derived CDR1 and CDR2 are SQVTM and ANQGSEA. For the CDR3, the DNA is TGCAGCGTTGAAGATCTGGGCGGGGAGCTGTTTTTT. The encoded protein is CSVEDLGGELFF.

The chain joins TRBV20-1 to TRBJ2-1; 7 bases map to TRBD1. Germline lookup yields CDR1 DFQATT and CDR2 SNEGSKA (reference sequence). This CDR3 contains 17 residues. The V gene end was trimmed by 2 bases and the J gene end by 1 base; junction bases not matched to a gene: 11. CDR3 DNA: TGCAGTGCTAGAAGCCCCGGACAGGCGACGTCCTACAATGAGCAGTTCTTC. Translated: CSARSPGQATSYNEQFF.

This clonotype was observed a few times. In DNA, the CDR3 is TGTGCCACCAGTCGGGTGAGAGAAGAGACCCAGTACTTC. Translation gives CATSRVREETQYF. The chain is built from TRBV24-1 and TRBJ2-5; D unresolved. In germline, CDR1 is KGHDR, CDR2 SFDVKD. V dropped 6 bases and J dropped 3 bases, with 10 bases sitting between them. The CDR3 totals 13 residues.

The chain couples TRBV2 to TRBJ1-4, with D possibly TRBD1 on 5 matching bases. CDR1 is SNHLY, CDR2 FYNNEI, per germline. Trimming stripped 6 bases from V and 8 bases from J, with 19 bases between. The CDR3 length is 15 residues. CDR3 sequence: CASRARGGIGEKLFF. DNA for the CDR3: TGTGCCAGCAGGGCCCGTGGGGGGATAGGCGAAAAACTGTTTTTT.

This clonotype occurred many times. The gene calls are TRBV7-8 and TRBJ2-5, with TRBD1 matching 7 bases. Germline CDR1 reads SGHVS; CDR2 reads FQNEAQ. This CDR3 is 16 amino acids long. V shed 2 bases and J 2 bases; nucleotides not matched to a gene: 8. CDR3 sequence: CASSLPGTANQETQYF. CDR3 sequence (DNA): TGTGCCAGCAGCTTACCCGGGACAGCAAATCAAGAGACCCAGTACTTC.

This clonotype was observed a handful of times. The chain uses TRBV12-3 or TRBV12-4 and TRBJ2-1; 9 bases fit TRBD1. V lost 6 bases and J lost 1; bases outside the gene matches: 4. This CDR3 region has 15 residues. CDR3 sequence reads: CASRTGTGSYNEQFF. DNA for the CDR3: TGTGCCAGCAGAACCGGGACAGGGTCCTACAATGAGCAGTTCTTC.

The sample holds a few counts of this clonotype. The genes are TRBV7-9 and TRBJ2-7, with 8 bases matching TRBD1. J was trimmed by 6 bases and V by 3 bases; bases with no gene match: 10. The CDR3 consists of 15 residues. Germline V gene lookup returns CDR1 SEHNR and CDR2 FQNEAQ (reference sequence). CDR3 nucleotides: TGTGCCAGCAGCTTCGGGGGACAGGTCAGGGGCGAGCAGTACTTC. It codes for CASSFGGQVRGEQYF.

This clonotype has ten or more counts. The chain has TRBV5-1 and TRBJ1-1; D gene unclear. This CDR3 spans 15 amino acids. Per the germline V gene, CDR1 is SGHRS and CDR2 is YFSETQ. Trimming took off 1 base at V and 1 base at J, with 11 bases between the two ends. The CDR3 DNA is TGCGCCAGCAGCTTGAGGTCAGATCAGAACACTGAAGCTTTCTTT. It specifies CASSLRSDQNTEAFF.

Ten or more counts support this clonotype. V gene TRBV19 combines with J gene TRBJ2-2; 9 positions agree with TRBD1. Losses at the gene ends were 8 bases for V and 3 bases for J; bases not matched to a gene: 7. CDR3 length: 15 residues. Germline V gene data show CDR1 as LNHDA and CDR2 as SQIVND (reference sequence). CDR3 residues: CASRTGGADTGELFF. The CDR3 DNA is TGTGCCAGTCGTACAGGGGGCGCGGACACCGGGGAGCTGTTTTTT.

This clonotype was counted ten times or more. The DNA for the CDR3 is TGTGCCAGCAGCCAAGGTTTGGGGTATCGGCCCTACAATGAGCAGTTCTTC. Residues: CASSQGLGYRPYNEQFF. The chain combines TRBV14 with TRBJ2-1; no clear D gene. Trimming pared 1 base from V and 2 bases from J, leaving 15 bases between. Per the germline V gene, CDR1 is SGHDN and CDR2 is FVKESK. The CDR3 consists of 17 residues.

This clonotype has just a few counts. This rearrangement joins TRBV2 to TRBJ1-1; D is possibly TRBD1 (6 bases). The V and J ends lost 8 bases and 0 bases respectively, with 16 bases between them. CDR1 is SNHLY and CDR2 is FYNNEI in the germline V gene. The CDR3 totals 15 residues. CDR3 amino acids: CASVPGQIMNTEAFF. The CDR3 nucleotides read TGTGCCAGCGTTCCGGGACAAATTATGAACACTGAAGCTTTCTTT.

This clonotype was recorded many times. V usage is TRBV10-3 and J usage is TRBJ2-7, with D tentatively TRBD1 (5 bases). From germline, CDR1 is ENHRY and CDR2 SYGVKD. This CDR3 contains 12 residues. V was clipped by 6 bases and J by 0 bases, with 6 bases between them. DNA for the CDR3: TGTGCCATCAGAGACAGCTCCTACGAGCAGTACTTC. This translates into CAIRDSSYEQYF.

This clonotype was seen at least ten times. The V and J genes are TRBV20-1 and TRBJ1-2; D is possibly TRBD1 (6 bases). The germline CDR1 and CDR2 sequences are DFQATT and SNEGSKA (reference sequence). V gave up 5 bases and J gave up 7 bases, with 14 bases separating them. The CDR3 extends over 12 amino acids. CDR3 nucleotide sequence: TGCAGTGCTCCCGAACAGGGACGTGGCTACACCTTC. Translation gives CSAPEQGRGYTF.

This clonotype was observed many times. This chain connects TRBV19 to TRBJ2-5; a possible D gene is TRBD2 (6 bases). The length of the CDR3 is 13 residues. CDR1 is LNHDA, CDR2 SQIVND, per germline (reference sequence). Trimming shortened V by 7 bases and J by 2 bases, and 11 bases separated the two germline ends. The CDR3 DNA sequence: TGTGCCAGTAACCGGGACTTGCAAGAGACCCAGTACTTC. Its protein is CASNRDLQETQYF.

This clonotype was seen a handful of times. The rearrangement uses TRBV12-3 or TRBV12-4 and TRBJ2-7; D perhaps matches TRBD1 (5 bases). Trimming shortened V by 5 bases and J by 6 bases, and 17 bases separated the two germline ends. CDR3 length: 14 residues. CDR3 bases: TGTGCCAGCAGTCGAGCCAGGGAACAGGTCGAGCAGTACTTC. This gives the protein CASSRAREQVEQYF.

The chain carries TRBV6-6 and TRBJ2-1, with 7 bases fitting TRBD1. Germline CDR1 MNHNY, CDR2 SVGAGI (reference sequence). This CDR3 has 14 residues. The trim removed 5 bases at V and 5 bases at J, leaving 6 bases unmatched. The CDR3 DNA sequence: TGTGCCAGCAGTGGCACAGGGGCGAACAATGAGCAGTTCTTC. Its translation is CASSGTGANNEQFF.